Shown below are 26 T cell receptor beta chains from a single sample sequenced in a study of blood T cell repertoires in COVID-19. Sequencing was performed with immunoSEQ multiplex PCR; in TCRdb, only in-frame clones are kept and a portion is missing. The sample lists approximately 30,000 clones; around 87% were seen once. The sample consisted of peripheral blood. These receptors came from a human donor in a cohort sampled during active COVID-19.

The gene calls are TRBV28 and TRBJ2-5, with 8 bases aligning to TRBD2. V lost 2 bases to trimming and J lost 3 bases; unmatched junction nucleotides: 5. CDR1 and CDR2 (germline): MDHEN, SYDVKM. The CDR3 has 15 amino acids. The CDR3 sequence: CASSLGLAVKETQYF. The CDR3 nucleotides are TGTGCCAGCAGTTTAGGACTAGCAGTTAAAGAGACCCAGTACTTC.

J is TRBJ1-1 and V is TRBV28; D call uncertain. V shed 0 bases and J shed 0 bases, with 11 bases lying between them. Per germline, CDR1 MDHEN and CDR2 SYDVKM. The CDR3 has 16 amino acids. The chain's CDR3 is CASSLWGSGLNTEAFF. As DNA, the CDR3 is TGTGCCAGCAGTTTATGGGGGTCGGGGTTGAACACTGAAGCTTTCTTT.

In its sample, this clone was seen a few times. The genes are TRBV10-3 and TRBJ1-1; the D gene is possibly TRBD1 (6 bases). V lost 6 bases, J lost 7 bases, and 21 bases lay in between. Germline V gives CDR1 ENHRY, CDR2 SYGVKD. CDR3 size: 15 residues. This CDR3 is CAIRGPTGSGGEAFF. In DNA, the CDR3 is TGTGCCATCAGGGGCCCAACAGGGTCAGGAGGTGAAGCTTTCTTT.

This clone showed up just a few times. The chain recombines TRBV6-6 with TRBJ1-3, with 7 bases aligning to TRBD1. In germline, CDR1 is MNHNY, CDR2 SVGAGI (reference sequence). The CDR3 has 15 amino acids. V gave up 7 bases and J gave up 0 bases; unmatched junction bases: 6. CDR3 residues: CASTPWTGSGNTIYF. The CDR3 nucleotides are TGTGCCAGCACCCCCTGGACAGGCTCTGGAAACACCATATATTTT.

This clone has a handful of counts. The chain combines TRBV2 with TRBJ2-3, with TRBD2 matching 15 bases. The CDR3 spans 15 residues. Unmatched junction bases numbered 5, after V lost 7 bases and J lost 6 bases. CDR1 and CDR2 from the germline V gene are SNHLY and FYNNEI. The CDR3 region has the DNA TGTGCCAGCAAAGGACTAGCGGGGGGGCCGGATACGCAGTATTTT. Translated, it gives CASKGLAGGPDTQYF. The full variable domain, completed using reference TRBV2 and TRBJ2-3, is EPEVTQTPSHQVTQMGQEVILRCVPISNHLYFYWYRQILGQKVEFLVSFYNNEISEKSEIFDDQFSVERPDGSNFTLKIRSTKLEDSAMYFCASKGLAGGPDTQYFGPGTRLTVL.

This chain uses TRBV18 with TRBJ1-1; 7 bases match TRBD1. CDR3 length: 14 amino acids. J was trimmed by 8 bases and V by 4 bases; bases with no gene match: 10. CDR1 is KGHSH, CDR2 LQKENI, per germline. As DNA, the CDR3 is TGTGCCAGCTCACAGTGGACAGGCCCACAGGAAGCTTTCTTT. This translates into CASSQWTGPQEAFF.

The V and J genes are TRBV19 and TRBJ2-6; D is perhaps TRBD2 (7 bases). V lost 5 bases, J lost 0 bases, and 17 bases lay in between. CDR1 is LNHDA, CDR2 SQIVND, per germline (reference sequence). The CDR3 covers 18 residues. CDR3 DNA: TGTGCCAGTAGTTGGGCGGGGGCTGACAGCTCTGGGGCCAACGTCCTGACTTTC. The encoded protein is CASSWAGADSSGANVLTF.

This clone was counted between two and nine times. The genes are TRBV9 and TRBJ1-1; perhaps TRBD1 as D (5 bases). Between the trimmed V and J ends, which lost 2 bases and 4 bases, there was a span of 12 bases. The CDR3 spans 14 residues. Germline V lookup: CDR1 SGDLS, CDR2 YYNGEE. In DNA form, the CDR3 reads TGTGCCAGCAGCGTCGACAGCTGGGGCACTGAAGCTTTCTTT. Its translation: CASSVDSWGTEAFF.

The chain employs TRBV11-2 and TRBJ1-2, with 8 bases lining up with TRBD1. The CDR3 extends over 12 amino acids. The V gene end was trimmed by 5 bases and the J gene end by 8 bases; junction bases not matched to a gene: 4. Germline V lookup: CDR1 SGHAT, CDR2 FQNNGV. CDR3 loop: CASSRQGNGYTF. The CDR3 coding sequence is TGTGCCAGCAGCCGACAGGGGAACGGCTACACCTTC.

The CDR3 is CASSIHRGSYEQYF. The CDR3 DNA reads TGTGCCAGTAGTATCCACAGGGGTTCCTACGAGCAGTACTTC. V and J are TRBV19 and TRBJ2-7; 7 bases map to TRBD1. Germline trimming cut 3 bases from V and 1 base from J; bases unmatched to any gene: 3. The CDR3 covers 14 residues. Per germline, CDR1 LNHDA and CDR2 SQIVND (reference sequence).

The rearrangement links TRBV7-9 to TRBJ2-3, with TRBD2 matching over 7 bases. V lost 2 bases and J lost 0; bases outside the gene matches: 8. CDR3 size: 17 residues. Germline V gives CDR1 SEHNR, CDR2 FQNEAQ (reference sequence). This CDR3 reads CASSLSSGAPSTDTQYF. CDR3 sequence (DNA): TGTGCCAGCAGCTTATCAAGCGGGGCACCTAGCACAGATACGCAGTATTTT.

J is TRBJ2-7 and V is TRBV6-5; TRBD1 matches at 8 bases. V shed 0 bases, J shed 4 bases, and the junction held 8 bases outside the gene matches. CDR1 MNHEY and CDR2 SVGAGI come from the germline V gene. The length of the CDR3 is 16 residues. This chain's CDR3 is CASSYSYYRGTYEQYF. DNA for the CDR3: TGTGCCAGCAGTTACTCCTATTACAGGGGGACTTACGAGCAGTACTTC.

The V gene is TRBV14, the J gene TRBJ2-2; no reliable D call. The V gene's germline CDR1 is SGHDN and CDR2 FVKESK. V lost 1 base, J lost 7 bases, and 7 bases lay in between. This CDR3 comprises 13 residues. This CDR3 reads CASSQGRGGELFF. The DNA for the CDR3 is TGTGCCAGCAGCCAAGGCCGCGGCGGGGAGCTGTTTTTT.

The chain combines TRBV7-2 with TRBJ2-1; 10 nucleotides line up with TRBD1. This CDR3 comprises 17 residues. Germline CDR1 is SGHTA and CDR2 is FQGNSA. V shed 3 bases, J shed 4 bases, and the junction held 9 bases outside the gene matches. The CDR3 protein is CASSFRSGTGAYNEQFF. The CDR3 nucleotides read TGTGCCAGCAGCTTTCGGTCCGGGACAGGGGCGTACAATGAGCAGTTCTTC.

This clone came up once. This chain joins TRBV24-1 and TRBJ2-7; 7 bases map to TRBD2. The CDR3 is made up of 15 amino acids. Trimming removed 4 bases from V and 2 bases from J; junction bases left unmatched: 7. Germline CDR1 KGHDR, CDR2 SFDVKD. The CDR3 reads CATSDTGLNAYEQYF. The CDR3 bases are TGTGCCACCAGTGACACGGGACTAAACGCCTACGAGCAGTACTTC.

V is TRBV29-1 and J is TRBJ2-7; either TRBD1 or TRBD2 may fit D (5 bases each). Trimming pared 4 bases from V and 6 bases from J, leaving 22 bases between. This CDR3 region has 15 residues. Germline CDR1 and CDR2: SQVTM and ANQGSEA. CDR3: CSVGEGGAGPTEQYF. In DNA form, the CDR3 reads TGCAGCGTTGGAGAGGGTGGGGCAGGACCCACCGAGCAGTACTTC.

CDR3 loop: CASSKSGGYGYTF. CDR3 nucleotide sequence: TGTGCCAGCAGCAAAAGTGGGGGGTATGGCTACACCTTC. The chain has TRBV11-2 and TRBJ1-2; maybe TRBD1 (5 bases). The CDR3 is made up of 13 amino acids. Trimming stripped 5 bases from V and 5 bases from J, with 12 bases between. Germline CDR1 reads SGHAT; CDR2 reads FQNNGV.

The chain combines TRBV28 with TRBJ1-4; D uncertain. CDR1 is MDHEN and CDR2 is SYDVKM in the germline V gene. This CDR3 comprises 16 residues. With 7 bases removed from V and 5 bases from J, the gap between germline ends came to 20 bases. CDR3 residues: CASTAGGQTGNEKLFF. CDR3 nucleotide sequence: TGTGCCAGCACCGCAGGCGGGCAGACGGGAAATGAAAAACTGTTTTTT.

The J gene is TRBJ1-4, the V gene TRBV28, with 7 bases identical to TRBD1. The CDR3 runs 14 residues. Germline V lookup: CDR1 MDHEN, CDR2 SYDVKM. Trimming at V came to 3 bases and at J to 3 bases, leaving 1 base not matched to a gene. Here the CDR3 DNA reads TGTGCCAGCAGTTTCACAGGGGCTAATGAAAAACTGTTTTTT. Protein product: CASSFTGANEKLFF. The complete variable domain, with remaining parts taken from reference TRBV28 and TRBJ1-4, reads DVKVTQSSRYLVKRTGEKVFLECVQDMDHENMFWYRQDPGLGLRLIYFSYDVKMKEKGDIPEGYSVSREKKERFSLILESASTNQTSMYLCASSFTGANEKLFFGSGTQLSVL.

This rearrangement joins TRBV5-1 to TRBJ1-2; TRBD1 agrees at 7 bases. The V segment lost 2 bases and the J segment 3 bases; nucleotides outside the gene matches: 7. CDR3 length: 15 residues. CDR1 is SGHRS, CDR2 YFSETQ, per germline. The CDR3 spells CASSFTPGQDYGYTF. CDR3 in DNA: TGCGCCAGCAGCTTTACCCCCGGACAGGACTATGGCTACACCTTC.

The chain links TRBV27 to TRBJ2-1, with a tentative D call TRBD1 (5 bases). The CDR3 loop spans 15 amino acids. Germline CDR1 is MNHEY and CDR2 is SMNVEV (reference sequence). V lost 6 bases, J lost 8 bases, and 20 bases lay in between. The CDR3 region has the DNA TGTGCCAGCAGCCAGGGTCAGGGAACTTGGGATGAGCAGTTCTTC. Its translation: CASSQGQGTWDEQFF.

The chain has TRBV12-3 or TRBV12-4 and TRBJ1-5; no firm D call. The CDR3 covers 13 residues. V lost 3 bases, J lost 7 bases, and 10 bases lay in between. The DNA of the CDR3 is TGTGCCAGCAGTTTCGGGAGTAGCCAGCCCCAGCATTTT. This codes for CASSFGSSQPQHF.

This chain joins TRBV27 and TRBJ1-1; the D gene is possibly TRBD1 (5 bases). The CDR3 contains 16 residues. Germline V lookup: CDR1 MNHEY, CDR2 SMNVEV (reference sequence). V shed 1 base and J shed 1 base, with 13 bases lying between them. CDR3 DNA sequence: TGTGCCAGCAGTTTATACAGAAGGGGATCGAACACTGAAGCTTTCTTT. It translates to CASSLYRRGSNTEAFF.

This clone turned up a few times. CDR3 protein: CATGAGENTEAFF. Written as DNA, the CDR3 is TGTGCCACTGGGGCGGGGGAGAACACTGAAGCTTTCTTT. The rearrangement links TRBV18 to TRBJ1-1; D may be TRBD1 (5 bases). The V gene's germline CDR1 is KGHSH and CDR2 LQKENI. The CDR3 runs 13 residues. V shed 10 bases and J shed 1 base, with 13 bases lying between them.

This CDR3 reads CATSDTGSSNTGELFF. The CDR3 DNA reads as TGTGCCACCAGTGACACCGGGAGTTCCAACACCGGGGAGCTGTTTTTT. The rearrangement uses TRBV24-1 and TRBJ2-2; D might be TRBD2 (6 bases). The V end was cut by 4 bases, the J end by 2 bases, with 13 bases between. This CDR3 contains 16 residues. Per the germline V gene, CDR1 is KGHDR and CDR2 is SFDVKD.

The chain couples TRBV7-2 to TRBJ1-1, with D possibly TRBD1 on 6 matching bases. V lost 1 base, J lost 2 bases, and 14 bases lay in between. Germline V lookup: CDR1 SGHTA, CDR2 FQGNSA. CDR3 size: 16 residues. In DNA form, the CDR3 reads TGTGCCAGCAGCTTAGGGACCGGGACAATTAACACTGAAGCTTTCTTT. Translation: CASSLGTGTINTEAFF.